The subject of this entry is one TCR beta chain. Its antigen is not yet known. Qualities for individual bases were not recorded, and no much larger clone is one base off. The cohort consisted of some 670 healthy bone marrow donors. At the time of sampling, all cohort members were nominally healthy, though unrecorded immune exposures were likely present. The donor was CMV seropositive and was included in the group of 250 to 300 seropositive cohort members. A peripheral blood sample was provided by each donor, and peripheral blood mononuclear cells were used for TCR beta sequencing. Genomic DNA extraction from the blood cell samples was performed with the Qiagen DNeasy Blood Extraction Kit. The data were obtained in a study of cytomegalovirus exposure and HLA in healthy donors (dated by TCRdb to about 2017). For the study in its entirety: In an earlier analysis of 450 to 750 of the donors, around 300 Gb of sequence data and 90 million to 120 million unique TCR beta sequences from roughly 180 million T cells were reported. The genetic ancestry cluster associated with self-reported Caucasian donors included around four fifths of the 398 genotyped donors. In a later analysis, previously published TCR beta repertoires from 670 or so donors were re-analyzed and high-resolution HLA genotyping was added so that TCR occurrence patterns could be studied. All discovery cohort repertoires had been generated using a single sequencing platform. The T cell repertoires of 666 subjects were profiled by immunosequencing and related to cytomegalovirus serostatus. The study aimed to test whether cataloging public T cell receptors could reveal signatures of past pathogen exposure. An early release covering about 600 HLA-typed donors comprised about 300 gigabases of sequencing data and around 85 million unique TCR sequences. To predict cytomegalovirus infection status, the study combined high-throughput TCR immunosequencing, statistical association of individual TCRs with disease status, and machine learning. Alongside the repertoire data, information on donor age, sex, ethnicity and CMV serostatus was compiled. In an earlier analysis of several hundred of the donors, high-throughput TCR beta sequencing was used to judge whether each TCR beta V gene segment behaved as functional or pseudogenic. Class I and class II HLA loci were covered by the typing at four-digit resolution. The later analysis used no new phenotypic data to find candidate immune exposures, relying instead on TCR beta sequences and their occurrence across donors. The number of typed donors differed by locus: about 629-630 for A, B, C, DRB1 and DQB1; approximately 520 for DQA1; some 590 for DPA1; and 400 to 480 for DPB1. Roughly five DR-DQ haplotypes were handled as single units for association and clustering because linkage in the cohort was strong. On average, roughly 240,000 unique TCR beta nucleotide sequences were sequenced per donor among a few hundred genotyped donors of the cohort, with 15% to 20% of those sequences being non-productive. A later genetic analysis used genome-wide SNP genotypes for about 65% of the roughly 670 donors, treating that subset as a discovery cohort. In addition to the first cohort of about 650 subjects, a separate validation cohort of approximately 120 different subjects was used.

CDR1 and CDR2 were assigned from the germline V gene as SGHTA and FQGNSA. Germline trimming amounts to 5 bases on V and 0 bases on J, with 3 as the count of junction bases outside the gene matches. The cysteine opens and the phenylalanine closes a CDR3 of 15 amino acids. Only the CDR3 DNA stays, 45 bases, in frame from base 1. Summary of the overall study and its limitations: Assigning TCR associations to individual alleles was difficult when HLA alleles, especially DR and DQ, strongly co-occurred. Presence/absence analyses assumed roughly uniform sequencing depth across donors, an assumption that may not hold. Most TCR sequences were seen in very few donors, while some public TCRs were found in many individuals. Cytomegalovirus status was reported to be diagnosed by the classifier with high specificity and sensitivity in both the original and validation cohorts. In a later genetic analysis, a missense DCLRE1C variant was associated with V-gene and J-gene trimming of TCR beta chains, and the association was replicated in an independent cohort. Several of the top co-occurrence clusters appeared to be linked to parvovirus B19, influenza, CMV and Epstein-Barr virus, according to a later analysis. A few of the identified cytomegalovirus-associated TCR beta chains were confirmed in vitro to be specific for cytomegalovirus antigens. In a later genetic analysis, fewer N-insertions in productive TCRs were reported among donors in an Asian-associated ancestry cluster than the 666-donor mean. Because HLA typing was missing for some donors at each locus, association tests included only the typed subset. It was suggested by the authors that the approach could potentially be generalized to other disease states and immunological phenotypes. Specific HLA alleles were associated with 15,000 to 20,000 TCR beta sequences at a false discovery rate of 0.05 in a later analysis. Some IMGT-functional V segments, including TRBV6-2 and TRBV6-3, could not be told apart with the 87-base-pair reads, so those segments were excluded. Linkage disequilibrium might explain the correlated functional status among segregating V segments, but an unknown experimental factor could not be excluded. Only TCR beta chains were sequenced in this cohort, and the absence of alpha or paired-chain data limited detectable features. Broadly in line with IMGT annotations, most TCR beta V segments showed up in productive rearrangements about 87% or about 30% of the time in an earlier analysis of roughly 590 of the donors. A further reported finding was that TCR beta sequences accurately predicted the HLA-A and HLA-B alleles for most subjects in the first cohort. In the study, some 160 TCR beta chains were listed as associated with cytomegalovirus. Fewer than 20 rarely observed V segments, including chromosome 9 orphons, were excluded from the earlier analysis of a few hundred of the donors because counts were too low. A cluster of highly shared sequence variants was judged likely to represent a technical artifact of the sequencing pipeline. Immune exposure information for the cohort was limited to CMV serostatus. In a later analysis, HLA-associated TCR beta chains showed more clonal expansion and lower generation probabilities than non-associated chains that were equally common. Most CMV-associated TCR beta chains appeared to be HLA-restricted in a later analysis, and the HLA associations seemed to be driven largely by CMV exposure. In a later analysis, TCR association rates were found to vary across HLA loci, with the most associated TCRs seen for DRB1 alleles and the fewest for HLA-C alleles.

The library relied on the immunoSEQ multiplex PCR assay. For the multiplex PCR, a mixture combining 60 forward primers for TCR Vbeta segments and 13 reverse primers for TCR Jbeta segments was used. Amplification of the CDR3 region of rearranged TCR beta genes was performed with a multiplex PCR assay on genomic DNA. On the Illumina HiSeq System, the amplified TCR beta libraries were sequenced as 87-base-pair reads. As for the original processing: A later analysis tallied about 77 million unique TCR beta chains across the 650 to 750 repertoires, and approximately 12 million of those chains were shared by two or more donors. Raw reads were error-corrected and collapsed into unique sequences with a nearest-neighbor algorithm that merged closely related sequences to remove PCR and sequencing errors. To assign V, D and J gene segments, CDR3 sequences were aligned to IMGT reference sequences. For a sequence to be retained, at least a six-nucleotide match to both a V gene segment and a J gene segment was required. Rearrangements were called productive when the CDR3 lacked stop codons and stayed in frame with V and J; all others were non-productive. CDR3 was defined according to IMGT convention as the region running from the second conserved V-encoded cysteine to the conserved J-encoded phenylalanine. Sequences without an unambiguous match to a single V gene segment were excluded from the earlier analysis of 450 to 750 of the donors. An earlier analysis of around 600 of the donors classified V segments as functional when productive rearrangements were above 56.7% and as segregating when the standard deviation between donors was above 5%. A statistical classification framework was developed to diagnose cytomegalovirus status using the catalog of TCR beta chain sequences. V and J gene assignment, in a later analysis, came from comparing TCR nucleotide sequences with IMGT/GENE-DB human TR gene sequences. Using the TCRdist pipeline, a later analysis assigned CDR3 sequences along with most-parsimonious VDJ recombination scenarios. A later analysis defined each TCR beta chain by its CDR3 amino acid sequence plus V-gene family, and excluded reads lacking a unique V-gene family. To address suspected cross-contamination and a sequencing artifact, a later analysis removed 592 highly shared, low-generation-probability nucleotide sequences. A later analysis calculated a clonal expansion index for each public chain from normalized within-repertoire ranks of inferred template counts. In a later analysis, generation probabilities were computed with a VDJ recombination model fitted to out-of-frame rearrangements, and the resulting probabilities were checked against IGoR. In a later analysis, hypergeometric tests were used to score TCR-TCR, TCR-HLA and TCR-CMV co-occurrence, with a repertoire-size bias correction applied to TCR pairs. To estimate false discovery rates, a later analysis permuted the HLA or CMV assignments 20 times. In a later analysis, co-occurring TCRs were grouped using DBSCAN, with TCRdist sequence similarity added in when clustering inside HLA-allele-positive subsets. For co-occurrence clustering, repertoires with fewer than 30,000 or more than 120,000 public chains were excluded, along with four or five repertoires with anomalous nucleotide sharing. This is the immuneACCESS table as TCRdb keeps it, with only in-frame sequences that have V and J called. A part of the clones is gone; compared with another copy, unresolved V genes explain less than half, and the rest is unexplained. V and J calls and clone size are given by that table; D and trimming were obtained from the DNA. This sample holds about 38,000 clones; roughly 85% were observed only once. Over 10% of the sample goes to the ten largest clones.

The V gene is TRBV7-2 and the J gene is TRBJ2-2, and 7 junctional nucleotides match TRBD1. This clonotype was obtained from a woman aged 40 to 50 in good health and CMV-seropositive. Material for sequencing was PBMCs. The bases are TGTGCCAGCAGCCGGGACAGAGCGAACACCGGGGAGCTGTTTTTT. Its translation reads: CASSRDRANTGELFF.